The sequence of this T cell receptor (beta chain) was determined in a study of T-cell reconstitution after alpha-beta-depleted transplantation in children. Unique molecular identifiers were used in preparing the TCRbeta library. TCRdb used MiXCR to reprocess the PCR reads, holding one entry per CDR3 protein. The data contain about 72,000 distinct CDR3 sequences, just under 7.5% of them seen just once; the ten biggest clones take up less than 3%. CDR3 length: 10 amino acids. V was cut by 10 bases and J by 6 bases, with 9 bases left in between. Germline CDR1 is ENHRY and CDR2 is SYGVKD. The sequence was obtained from a human donor who donated a stem cell graft to a child with acute lymphoblastic leukemia. The sequencing here drew on PBMCs from the stem cell graft donor, taken from the stem cell graft. This chain links TRBV10-3 with TRBJ1-2; D gene uncertain. The CDR3 bases are TGTGCCACCAACATGAATGGCTACACCTTC. As protein: CATNMNGYTF.